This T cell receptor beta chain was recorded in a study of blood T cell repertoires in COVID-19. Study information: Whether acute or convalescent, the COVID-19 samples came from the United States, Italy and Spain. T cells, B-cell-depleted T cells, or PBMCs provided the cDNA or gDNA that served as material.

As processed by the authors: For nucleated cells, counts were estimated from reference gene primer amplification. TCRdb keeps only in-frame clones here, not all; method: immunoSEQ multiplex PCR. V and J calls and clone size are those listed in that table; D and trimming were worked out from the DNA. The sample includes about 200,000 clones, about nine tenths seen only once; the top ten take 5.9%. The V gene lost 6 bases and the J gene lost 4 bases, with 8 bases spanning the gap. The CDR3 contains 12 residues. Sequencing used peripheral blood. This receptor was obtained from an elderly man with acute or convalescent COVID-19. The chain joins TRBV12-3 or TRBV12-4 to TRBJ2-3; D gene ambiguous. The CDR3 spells CASSRNADTQYF. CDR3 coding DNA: TGTGCCAGCAGCAGGAATGCAGATACGCAGTATTTT.